The 20 T cell receptor beta chains in this list originate from one sample, sequenced in a study of neurological immune-mediated disorders. Time point denoted: longitudinal time-point 3. TCRdb fed the 5' RACE reads into MiXCR, producing one record per CDR3 protein. There are fewer than 85,000 distinct CDR3 sequences in the sample; 4.3% occur only once, and around 5.8% lies in the top ten. Material for sequencing was PBMCs. These receptors originate from a woman aged 60-75 years with multiple sclerosis.

The chain uses TRBV4-2 and TRBJ1-2; TRBD1 agrees at 8 bases. With V trimmed by 0 bases and J by 2 bases, 5 bases remained unmatched. Germline values: CDR1 LGHNA, CDR2 YNFKEQ. The CDR3 spans 16 residues. CDR3 amino acids: CASSQEVGTGNYGYTF. In DNA form, the CDR3 reads TGTGCCAGCAGCCAAGAAGTTGGGACAGGAAACTATGGCTACACCTTC.

This clonotype came up many times. V usage is TRBV15 and J usage is TRBJ2-1; the D gene is possibly TRBD1 (7 bases). The V end was cut by 5 bases, the J end by 3 bases, with 14 bases between. Germline lookup yields CDR1 LNHNV and CDR2 YYDKDF (reference sequence). The CDR3 is 15 amino acids. This CDR3 reads CATSAPGGYYNEQFF. The CDR3 region has the DNA TGTGCCACCAGCGCCCCAGGGGGGTACTACAATGAGCAGTTCTTC. Supplemented by reference TRBV15 and TRBJ2-1, the full variable domain reads DAMVIQNPRYQVTQFGKPVTLSCSQTLNHNVMYWYQQKSSQAPKLLFHYYDKDFNNEADTPDNFQSRRPNTSFCFLDIRSPGLGDTAMYLCATSAPGGYYNEQFFGPGTRLTVL.

This clonotype came up many times. The chain recombines TRBV15 with TRBJ1-4; TRBD1 agrees at 12 bases. V trimming: 1 base; J trimming: 4 bases; junction bases outside the gene matches: 10. This CDR3 is built from 19 residues. Germline V gives CDR1 LNHNV, CDR2 YYDKDF (reference sequence). The CDR3 sequence is CATSRGEGQGAQDNEKLFF. The CDR3 nucleotides read TGTGCCACCAGCAGAGGCGAGGGACAGGGGGCGCAGGATAATGAAAAACTGTTTTTT.

There are many counts of this clonotype. J is TRBJ2-3 and V is TRBV11-2, with 10 bases lining up with TRBD2. The ends lost 5 bases at V and 6 bases at J; junction bases unmatched: 20. This CDR3 comprises 19 residues. Germline V gene lookup returns CDR1 SGHAT and CDR2 FQNNGV. CDR3 residues: CASSPGVASGGAVVDTQYF. DNA of the CDR3: TGTGCCAGCAGCCCAGGGGTTGCCAGCGGGGGGGCCGTTGTTGATACGCAGTATTTT.

This clonotype has a count of ten or more. The chain couples TRBV4-2 to TRBJ2-5; TRBD1 matches 7 bases. Losses at the gene ends were 4 bases for V and 3 bases for J; bases not matched to a gene: 11. This CDR3 comprises 16 residues. Germline-derived CDR1 and CDR2 are LGHNA and YNFKEQ. The CDR3 loop is CASSLTSGTAKETQYF. The CDR3, as DNA: TGTGCCAGCAGCCTTACCTCCGGGACAGCAAAAGAGACCCAGTACTTC.

This clonotype was counted at least ten times. V gene TRBV7-8 combines with J gene TRBJ1-3; possibly TRBD1 for D (5 bases). The CDR3 has 15 amino acids. V dropped 1 base and J dropped 3 bases, with 10 bases sitting between them. CDR1 SGHVS and CDR2 FQNEAQ come from the germline V gene. This CDR3 is CASSLVGGLGNTIYF. CDR3 in DNA: TGTGCCAGCAGCTTAGTGGGGGGACTTGGAAACACCATATATTTT.

This clonotype was observed many times. The genes are TRBV6-5 and TRBJ1-2, with D possibly being TRBD1 (5 bases). Germline V gives CDR1 MNHEY, CDR2 SVGAGI. The CDR3 sequence is 16 residues long. The V end was cut by 6 bases, the J end by 4 bases, with 21 bases between. The CDR3: CASSYAFNRNTYGYTF. Written as DNA, the CDR3 is TGTGCCAGCAGCTACGCGTTTAACAGGAACACCTATGGCTACACCTTC.

This clonotype was seen repeatedly, ten times or more. V usage is TRBV20-1 and J usage is TRBJ2-1; either TRBD1 or TRBD2 may fit D (6 bases each). V was clipped by 4 bases and J by 7 bases, with 14 bases between them. Per the germline V gene, CDR1 is DFQATT and CDR2 is SNEGSKA (reference sequence). This CDR3 is 13 amino acids long. CDR3 DNA sequence: TGCAGTGCTACAGGGGTCCGGGAGAATGAGCAGTTCTTC. Its translation is CSATGVRENEQFF.

This clonotype was seen at least ten times. The chain links TRBV6-5 to TRBJ1-2; D perhaps matches TRBD1 (6 bases). Germline V gene lookup returns CDR1 MNHEY and CDR2 SVGAGI. There are 14 residues in the CDR3. The V gene lost 6 bases and the J gene lost 5 bases, with 16 bases spanning the gap. For the CDR3, the DNA is TGTGCCAGCAGGAATGCGGGACAAGAGTATGGCTACACCTTC. Its protein is CASRNAGQEYGYTF.

This clonotype was seen repeatedly, ten times or more. This chain connects TRBV29-1 to TRBJ1-1; weak D call: TRBD1 (6 bases). The CDR3 runs to 14 residues. From germline, CDR1 is SQVTM and CDR2 ANQGSEA. The V end lost 4 bases, the J end lost 2 bases, and 14 bases lay between the germline ends. CDR3: CSVADRPLNTEAFF. CDR3 nucleotide sequence: TGCAGCGTTGCGGACAGACCATTAAACACTGAAGCTTTCTTT.

This clonotype was seen repeatedly, ten times or more. At one of its ends the junction is not consistent with the germline gene, which may arise from a read error. This rearrangement joins TRBV20-1 to TRBJ2-3; possibly TRBD2 for D (5 bases). Germline V gives CDR1 DFQATT, CDR2 SNEGSKA (reference sequence). This CDR3 comprises 15 residues. The CDR3 nucleotides are TGCAGTGCGAGAGGCGACCTAGCAGGCACAGATACGCAGTATTTT. Its protein product is CSARGDLAGTDTQYF.

This clonotype was found many times. The V gene is TRBV5-1, the J gene TRBJ1-5; D is possibly TRBD1 (6 bases). V lost 2 bases and J 3 bases, leaving 9 bases between the germline ends. Germline V gene data show CDR1 as SGHRS and CDR2 as YFSETQ. CDR3 size: 14 residues. The CDR3 DNA reads as TGCGCCAGCAGCTTCTCAGGGGACAATCAGCCCCAGCATTTT. This encodes CASSFSGDNQPQHF.

This clonotype was recorded many times. V is TRBV2 and J is TRBJ1-4; possible D gene TRBD1, 6 bases. CDR3 length equals 14 residues. The V gene's germline CDR1 is SNHLY and CDR2 FYNNEI. V was pared by 11 bases and J by 4 bases, with 17 bases between. In nucleotides, the CDR3 is TGTGCCGGCGGAGAGGCAGGGGTTAATGAAAAACTGTTTTTT. Its translation is CAGGEAGVNEKLFF.

In this sample, this clonotype turned up many times. The V and J genes are TRBV4-1 and TRBJ1-2, with a tentative D call TRBD1 (5 bases). The V gene's germline CDR1 is MGHRA and CDR2 YSYEKL. Trimming stripped 0 bases from V and 4 bases from J, with 9 bases between. The CDR3 totals 14 residues. CDR3 amino acids: CASSQEQGTYGYTF. For the CDR3, the DNA is TGCGCCAGCAGCCAAGAGCAGGGAACCTATGGCTACACCTTC.

This clonotype was found many times. This rearrangement joins TRBV29-1 to TRBJ2-7; D possibly corresponds to TRBD1 (6 bases). This CDR3 has 11 residues. The V end lost 4 bases, the J end lost 2 bases, and 6 bases lay between the germline ends. Germline-derived CDR1 and CDR2 are SQVTM and ANQGSEA. This CDR3 is CSVGQAYEQYF. In DNA, the CDR3 is TGCAGCGTTGGACAGGCCTACGAGCAGTACTTC.

This clonotype was detected many times. J is TRBJ2-2 and V is TRBV5-1; no clear D gene. Trimming stripped 1 base from V and 0 bases from J, with 7 bases between. The CDR3 consists of 15 residues. Germline values: CDR1 SGHRS, CDR2 YFSETQ. The CDR3 nucleotides are TGCGCCAGCAGCTTGACAGCCACGAACACCGGGGAGCTGTTTTTT. It codes for CASSLTATNTGELFF.

In this sample, this clonotype turned up many times. The genes are TRBV4-2 and TRBJ2-5, with 13 bases identical to TRBD2. CDR3 size: 15 residues. V shed 6 bases, J shed 2 bases, and the junction held 3 bases outside the gene matches. Germline V gene data show CDR1 as LGHNA and CDR2 as YNFKEQ. CDR3 region: CASRLAGGPQETQYF. The CDR3 DNA reads TGTGCCAGCAGACTAGCGGGGGGGCCGCAAGAGACCCAGTACTTC.

This clonotype was detected many times. The J gene is TRBJ2-1, the V gene TRBV12-3 or TRBV12-4, with 8 bases lining up with TRBD2. The CDR3 is made up of 15 amino acids. Unmatched junction bases numbered 7, after V lost 6 bases and J lost 3 bases. The CDR3 sequence: CASSPRLAGYNEQFF. As DNA, the CDR3 is TGTGCCAGCAGCCCCAGGCTAGCGGGCTACAATGAGCAGTTCTTC.

Only a few counts were recorded for this clonotype. CDR3 nucleotide sequence: TGTGCCAGCTCACCAATCGGGACAGGGCAGGCAGATACGCAGTATTTT. Protein: CASSPIGTGQADTQYF. This chain links TRBV18 with TRBJ2-3, with 9 positions matching TRBD1. CDR3 length: 16 amino acids. Germline lookup yields CDR1 KGHSH and CDR2 LQKENI. After removal of 2 bases from V and 4 bases from J, the junction contained 7 bases not matched to a gene.

This clonotype has ten or more counts. V and J are TRBV5-1 and TRBJ2-6; D possibly matches TRBD1 or TRBD2 (6 bases each). There are 14 residues in the CDR3. Per the germline V gene, CDR1 is SGHRS and CDR2 is YFSETQ. Between the trimmed V and J ends, which lost 4 bases and 4 bases, there was a span of 9 bases. CDR3 sequence: CASSGGRGANVLTF. CDR3 nucleotide sequence: TGCGCCAGCAGCGGGGGGCGGGGGGCCAACGTCCTGACTTTC. The whole variable domain, filled in from reference TRBV5-1 and TRBJ2-6, reads KAGVTQTPRYLIKTRGQQVTLSCSPISGHRSVSWYQQTPGQGLQFLFEYFSETQRNKGNFPGRFSGRQFSNSRSEMNVSTLELGDSALYLCASSGGRGANVLTFGAGSRLTVL.